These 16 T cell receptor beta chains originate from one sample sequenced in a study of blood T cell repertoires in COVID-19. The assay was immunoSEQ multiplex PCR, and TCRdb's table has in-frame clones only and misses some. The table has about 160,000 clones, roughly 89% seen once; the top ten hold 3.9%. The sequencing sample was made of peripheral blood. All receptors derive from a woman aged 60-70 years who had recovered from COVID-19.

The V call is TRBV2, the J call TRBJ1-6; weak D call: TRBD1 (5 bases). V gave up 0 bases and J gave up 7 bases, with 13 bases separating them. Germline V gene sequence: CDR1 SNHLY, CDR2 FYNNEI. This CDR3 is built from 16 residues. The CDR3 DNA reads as TGTGCCAGCAGTGAAGCTAGGCAGGGTAACAATTCACCCCTCCACTTT. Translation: CASSEARQGNNSPLHF.

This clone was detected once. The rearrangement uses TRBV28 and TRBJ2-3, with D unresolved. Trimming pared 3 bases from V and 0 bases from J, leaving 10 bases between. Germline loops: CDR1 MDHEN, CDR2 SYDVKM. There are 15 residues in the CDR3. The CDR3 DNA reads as TGTGCCAGCAGTTTCCGTCCGGTTAGCACAGATACGCAGTATTTT. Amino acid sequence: CASSFRPVSTDTQYF.

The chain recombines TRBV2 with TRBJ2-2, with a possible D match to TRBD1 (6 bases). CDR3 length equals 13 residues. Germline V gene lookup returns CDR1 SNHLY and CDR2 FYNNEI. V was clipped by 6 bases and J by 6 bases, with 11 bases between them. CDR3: CASRLGHSGELFF. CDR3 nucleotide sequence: TGTGCCAGCAGATTGGGACACTCCGGGGAGCTGTTTTTT.

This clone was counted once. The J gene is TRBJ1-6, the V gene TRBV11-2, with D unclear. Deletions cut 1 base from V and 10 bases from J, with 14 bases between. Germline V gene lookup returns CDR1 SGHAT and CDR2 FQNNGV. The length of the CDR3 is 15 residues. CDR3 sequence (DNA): TGTGCCAGCAGCTTAGGAGAGGTTGGTAGCTCACCCCTCCACTTT. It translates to CASSLGEVGSSPLHF.

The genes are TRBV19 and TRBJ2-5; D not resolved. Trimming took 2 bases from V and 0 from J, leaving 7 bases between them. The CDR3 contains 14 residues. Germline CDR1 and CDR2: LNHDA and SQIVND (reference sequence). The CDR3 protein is CASSIWRNQETQYF. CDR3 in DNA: TGTGCCAGTAGTATATGGCGGAACCAAGAGACCCAGTACTTC. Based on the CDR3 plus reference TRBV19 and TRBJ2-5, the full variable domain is DGGITQSPKYLFRKEGQNVTLSCEQNLNHDAMYWYRQDPGQGLRLIYYSQIVNDFQKGDIAEGYSVSREKKESFPLTVTSAQKNPTAFYLCASSIWRNQETQYFGPGTRLLVL.

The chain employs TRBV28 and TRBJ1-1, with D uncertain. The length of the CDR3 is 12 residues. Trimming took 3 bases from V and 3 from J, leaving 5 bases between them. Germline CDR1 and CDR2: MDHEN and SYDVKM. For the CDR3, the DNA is TGTGCCAGCAGTTTCTCTTACACTGAAGCTTTCTTT. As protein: CASSFSYTEAFF.

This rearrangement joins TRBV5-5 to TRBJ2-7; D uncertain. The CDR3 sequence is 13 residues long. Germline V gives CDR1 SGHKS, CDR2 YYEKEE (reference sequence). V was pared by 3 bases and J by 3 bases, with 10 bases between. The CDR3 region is CASSSGLRYEQYF. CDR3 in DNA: TGTGCCAGCAGCTCAGGATTGCGCTACGAGCAGTACTTC. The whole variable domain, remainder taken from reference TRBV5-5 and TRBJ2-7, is DAGVTQSPTHLIKTRGQQVTLRCSPISGHKSVSWYQQVLGQGPQFIFQYYEKEERGRGNFPDRFSARQFPNYSSELNVNALLLGDSALYLCASSSGLRYEQYFGPGTRLTVT.

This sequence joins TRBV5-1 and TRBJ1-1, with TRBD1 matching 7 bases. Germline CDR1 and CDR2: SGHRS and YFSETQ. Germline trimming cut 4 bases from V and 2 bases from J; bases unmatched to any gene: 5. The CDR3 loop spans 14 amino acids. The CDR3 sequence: CASSPRQGNTEAFF. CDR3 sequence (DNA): TGCGCCAGCAGCCCTCGACAGGGTAACACTGAAGCTTTCTTT.

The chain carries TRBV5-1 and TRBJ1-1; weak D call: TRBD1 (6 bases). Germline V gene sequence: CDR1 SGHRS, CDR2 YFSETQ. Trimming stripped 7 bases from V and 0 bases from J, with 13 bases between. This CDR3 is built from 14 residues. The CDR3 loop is CASAPGEMNTEAFF. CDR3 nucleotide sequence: TGCGCCAGCGCGCCAGGGGAAATGAACACTGAAGCTTTCTTT.

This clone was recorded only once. DNA of the CDR3: TGTGCCAGTAGCAGACAGTCCGATACGCAGTATTTT. It specifies CASSRQSDTQYF. The chain joins TRBV19 to TRBJ2-3; D may be TRBD1 (5 bases). V lost 6 bases and J 6 bases, leaving 10 bases between the germline ends. CDR1 LNHDA and CDR2 SQIVND come from the germline V gene (reference sequence). The length of the CDR3 is 12 residues.

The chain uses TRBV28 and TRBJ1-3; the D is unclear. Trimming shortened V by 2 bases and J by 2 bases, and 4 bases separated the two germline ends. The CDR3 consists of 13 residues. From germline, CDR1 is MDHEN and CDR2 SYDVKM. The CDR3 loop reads CASSLLAGNTIYF. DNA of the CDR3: TGTGCCAGCAGTTTACTAGCTGGAAACACCATATATTTT.

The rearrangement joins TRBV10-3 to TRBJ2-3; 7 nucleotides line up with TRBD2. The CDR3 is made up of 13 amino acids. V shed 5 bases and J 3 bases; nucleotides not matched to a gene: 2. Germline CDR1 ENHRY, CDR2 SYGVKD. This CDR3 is CAISPGGTDTQYF. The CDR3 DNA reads TGTGCCATCAGTCCGGGGGGAACAGATACGCAGTATTTT.

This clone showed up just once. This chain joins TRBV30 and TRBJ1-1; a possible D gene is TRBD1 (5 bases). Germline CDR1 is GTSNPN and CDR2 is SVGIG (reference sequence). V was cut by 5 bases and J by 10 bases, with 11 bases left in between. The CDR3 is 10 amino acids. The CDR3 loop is CAWGRVGAFF. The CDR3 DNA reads TGTGCCTGGGGCAGGGTGGGAGCTTTCTTT.

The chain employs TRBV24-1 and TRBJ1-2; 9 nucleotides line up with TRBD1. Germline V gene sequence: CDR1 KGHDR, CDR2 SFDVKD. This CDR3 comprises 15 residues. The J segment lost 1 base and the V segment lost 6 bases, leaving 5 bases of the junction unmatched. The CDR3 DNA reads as TGTGCCACCAGTACAGGGGGCGCCGGTAACTATGGCTACACCTTC. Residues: CATSTGGAGNYGYTF.

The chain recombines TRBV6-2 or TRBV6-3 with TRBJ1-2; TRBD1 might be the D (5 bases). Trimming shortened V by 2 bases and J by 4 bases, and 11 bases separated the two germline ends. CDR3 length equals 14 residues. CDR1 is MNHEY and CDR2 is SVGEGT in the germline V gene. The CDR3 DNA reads TGTGCCAGCAGTTACGTCCAGGGCGGCTATGGCTACACCTTC. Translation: CASSYVQGGYGYTF.

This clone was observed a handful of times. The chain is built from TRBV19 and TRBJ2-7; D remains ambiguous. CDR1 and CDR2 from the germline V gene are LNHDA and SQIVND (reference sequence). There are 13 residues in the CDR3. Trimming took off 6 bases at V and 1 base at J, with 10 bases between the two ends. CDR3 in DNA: TGTGCCAGTAGCCACGACGGGTCCTACGAGCAGTACTTC. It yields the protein CASSHDGSYEQYF.